This T cell receptor beta chain was recorded in a study of OX40 agonist ivuxolimab in advanced cancers. Whole-study context: Patients received the agonistic anti-OX40 (CD134) antibody ivuxolimab. General study points: Certain nonresponders likewise exhibited a low normalized T-cell clonal expansion. The study found that CD8+ T cells averaged more expanded clones than CD4+.

Clones were sequenced by immunoSEQ multiplex PCR, and TCRdb holds only the in-frame ones, with some missing. The profile shows fewer than 100,000 clones, approximately 86% of them singletons. Regarding this clone: Antigen: not known.

Germline-derived CDR1 and CDR2 are SGHRS and YFSETQ. The CDR3 consists of 15 residues. The V gene end was trimmed by 3 bases and the J gene end by 2 bases; junction bases not matched to a gene: 6. The sample in question was CD4+ or CD8+ T cells sorted from blood, obtained in a trial of the OX40 agonist ivuxolimab. This chain joins TRBV5-1 and TRBJ2-7; 9 nucleotides match TRBD1. This TCR came from an adult with an advanced solid tumor such as melanoma, head and neck, liver or kidney cancer. The DNA of the CDR3 is TGCGCCAGCAGCTCCCGGACAGGGGCTACCTACGAGCAGTACTTC. This sequence encodes CASSSRTGATYEQYF.